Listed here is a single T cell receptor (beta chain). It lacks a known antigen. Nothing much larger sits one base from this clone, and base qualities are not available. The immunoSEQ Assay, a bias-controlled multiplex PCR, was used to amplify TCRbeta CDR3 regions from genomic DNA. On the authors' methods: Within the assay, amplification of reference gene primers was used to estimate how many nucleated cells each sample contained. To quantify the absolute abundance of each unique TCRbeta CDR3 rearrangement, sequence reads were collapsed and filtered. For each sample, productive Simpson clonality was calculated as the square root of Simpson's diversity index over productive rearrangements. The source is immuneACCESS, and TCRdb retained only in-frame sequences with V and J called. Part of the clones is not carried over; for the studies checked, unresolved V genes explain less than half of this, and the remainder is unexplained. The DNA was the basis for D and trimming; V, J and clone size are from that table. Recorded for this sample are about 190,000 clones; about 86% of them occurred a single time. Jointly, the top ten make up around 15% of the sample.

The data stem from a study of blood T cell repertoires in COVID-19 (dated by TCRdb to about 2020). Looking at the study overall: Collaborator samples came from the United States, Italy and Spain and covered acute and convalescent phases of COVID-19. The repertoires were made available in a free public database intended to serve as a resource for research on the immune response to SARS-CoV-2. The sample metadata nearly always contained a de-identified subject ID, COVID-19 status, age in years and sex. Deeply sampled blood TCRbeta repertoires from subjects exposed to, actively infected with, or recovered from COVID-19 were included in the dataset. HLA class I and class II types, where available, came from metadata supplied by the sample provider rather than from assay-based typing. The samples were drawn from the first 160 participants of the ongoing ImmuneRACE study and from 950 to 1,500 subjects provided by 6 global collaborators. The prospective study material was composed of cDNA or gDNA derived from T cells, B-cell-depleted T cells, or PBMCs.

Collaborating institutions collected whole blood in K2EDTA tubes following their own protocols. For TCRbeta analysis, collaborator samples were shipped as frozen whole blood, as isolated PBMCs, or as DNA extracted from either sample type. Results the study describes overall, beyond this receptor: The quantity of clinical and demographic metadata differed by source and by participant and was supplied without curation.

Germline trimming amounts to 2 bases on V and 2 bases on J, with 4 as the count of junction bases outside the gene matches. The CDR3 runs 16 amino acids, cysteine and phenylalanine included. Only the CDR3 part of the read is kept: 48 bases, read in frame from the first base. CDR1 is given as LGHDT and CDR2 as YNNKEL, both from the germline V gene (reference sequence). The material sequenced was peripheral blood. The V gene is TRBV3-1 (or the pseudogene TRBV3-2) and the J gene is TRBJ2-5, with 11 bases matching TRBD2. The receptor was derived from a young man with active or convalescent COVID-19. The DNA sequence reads TGTGCCAGCAGCCAAACGGGGACTAGCGGACAAGAGACCCAGTACTTC. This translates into CASSQTGTSGQETQYF.